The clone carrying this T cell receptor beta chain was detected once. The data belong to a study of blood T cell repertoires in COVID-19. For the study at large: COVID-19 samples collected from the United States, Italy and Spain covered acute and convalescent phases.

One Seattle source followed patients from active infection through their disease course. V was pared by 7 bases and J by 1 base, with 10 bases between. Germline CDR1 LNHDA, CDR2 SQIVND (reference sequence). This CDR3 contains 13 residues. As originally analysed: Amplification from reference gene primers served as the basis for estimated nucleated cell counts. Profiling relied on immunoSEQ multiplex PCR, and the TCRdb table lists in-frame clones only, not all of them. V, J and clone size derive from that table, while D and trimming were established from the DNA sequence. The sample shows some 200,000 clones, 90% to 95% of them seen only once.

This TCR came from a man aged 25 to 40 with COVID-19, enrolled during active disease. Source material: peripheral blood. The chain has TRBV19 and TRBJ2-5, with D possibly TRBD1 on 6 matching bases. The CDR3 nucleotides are TGTGCCAGTACCCCGACAGGCCAAGAGACCCAGTACTTC. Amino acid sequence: CASTPTGQETQYF.